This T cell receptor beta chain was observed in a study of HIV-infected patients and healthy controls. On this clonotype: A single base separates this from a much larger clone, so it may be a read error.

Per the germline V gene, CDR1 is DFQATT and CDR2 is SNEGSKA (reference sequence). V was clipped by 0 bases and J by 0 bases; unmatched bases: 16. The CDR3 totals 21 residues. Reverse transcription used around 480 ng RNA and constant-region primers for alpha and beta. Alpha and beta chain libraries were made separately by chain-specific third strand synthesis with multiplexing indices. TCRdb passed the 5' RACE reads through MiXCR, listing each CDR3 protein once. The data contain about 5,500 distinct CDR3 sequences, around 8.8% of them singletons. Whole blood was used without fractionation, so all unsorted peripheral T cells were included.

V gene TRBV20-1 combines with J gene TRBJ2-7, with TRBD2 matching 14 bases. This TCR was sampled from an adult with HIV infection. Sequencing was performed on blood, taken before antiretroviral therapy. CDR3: CSARDLRTSGRPKWNSYEQYF. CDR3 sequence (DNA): TGCAGTGCTAGAGATCTCCGGACTAGCGGGAGGCCGAAATGGAACTCCTACGAGCAGTACTTC.